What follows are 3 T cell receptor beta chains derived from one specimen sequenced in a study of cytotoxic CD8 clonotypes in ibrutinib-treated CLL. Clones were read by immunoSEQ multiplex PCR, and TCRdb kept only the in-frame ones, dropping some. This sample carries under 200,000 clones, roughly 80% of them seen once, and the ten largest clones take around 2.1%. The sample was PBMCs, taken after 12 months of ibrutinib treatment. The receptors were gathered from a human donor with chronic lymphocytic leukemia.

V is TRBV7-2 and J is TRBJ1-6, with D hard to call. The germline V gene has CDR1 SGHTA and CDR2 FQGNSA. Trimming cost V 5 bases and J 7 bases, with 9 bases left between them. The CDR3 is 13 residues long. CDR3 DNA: TGTGCCAGCAGCGCAGGCGGGAATTCACCCCTCCACTTT. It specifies CASSAGGNSPLHF.

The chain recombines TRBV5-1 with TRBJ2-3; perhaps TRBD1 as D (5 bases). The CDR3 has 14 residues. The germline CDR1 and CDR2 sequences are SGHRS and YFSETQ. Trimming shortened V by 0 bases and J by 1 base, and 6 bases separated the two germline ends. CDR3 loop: CASSLARGTDTQYF. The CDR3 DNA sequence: TGCGCCAGCAGCTTGGCCAGGGGCACAGATACGCAGTATTTT. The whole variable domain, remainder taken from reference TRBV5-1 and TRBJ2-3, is KAGVTQTPRYLIKTRGQQVTLSCSPISGHRSVSWYQQTPGQGLQFLFEYFSETQRNKGNFPGRFSGRQFSNSRSEMNVSTLELGDSALYLCASSLARGTDTQYFGPGTRLTVL.

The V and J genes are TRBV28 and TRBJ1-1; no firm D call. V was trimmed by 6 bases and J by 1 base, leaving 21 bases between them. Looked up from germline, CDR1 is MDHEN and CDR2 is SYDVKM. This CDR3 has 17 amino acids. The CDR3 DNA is TGTGCCAGCAGCTCTTTCTTATCTCGACGGACGAACACTGAAGCTTTCTTT. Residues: CASSSFLSRRTNTEAFF. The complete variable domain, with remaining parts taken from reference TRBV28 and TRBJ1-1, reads DVKVTQSSRYLVKRTGEKVFLECVQDMDHENMFWYRQDPGLGLRLIYFSYDVKMKEKGDIPEGYSVSREKKERFSLILESASTNQTSMYLCASSSFLSRRTNTEAFFGQGTRLTVV.